The clone carrying this TCR beta chain was found a few times. This specimen belongs to a study of identical twins. TCRdb analysed the 5' RACE reads with MiXCR anew, one entry per CDR3 protein. The sample carries a few hundred thousand distinct CDR3 sequences, just under 10% recorded once. This CDR3 is built from 13 residues. Germline V gene data show CDR1 as ENHRY and CDR2 as SYGVKD. V lost 1 base to trimming and J lost 6 bases, with 7 bases between them. The same data also contributed to another study, on yellow fever vaccine responses in identical twins.

Sequencing used PBMCs. The chain uses TRBV10-3 and TRBJ2-1, with D unresolved. The clonotype was recovered from a woman aged 18-29 years in good health. The CDR3 loop is CAISEYVSNEQFF. As DNA, the CDR3 is TGTGCCATCAGTGAGTACGTGTCCAATGAGCAGTTCTTC.